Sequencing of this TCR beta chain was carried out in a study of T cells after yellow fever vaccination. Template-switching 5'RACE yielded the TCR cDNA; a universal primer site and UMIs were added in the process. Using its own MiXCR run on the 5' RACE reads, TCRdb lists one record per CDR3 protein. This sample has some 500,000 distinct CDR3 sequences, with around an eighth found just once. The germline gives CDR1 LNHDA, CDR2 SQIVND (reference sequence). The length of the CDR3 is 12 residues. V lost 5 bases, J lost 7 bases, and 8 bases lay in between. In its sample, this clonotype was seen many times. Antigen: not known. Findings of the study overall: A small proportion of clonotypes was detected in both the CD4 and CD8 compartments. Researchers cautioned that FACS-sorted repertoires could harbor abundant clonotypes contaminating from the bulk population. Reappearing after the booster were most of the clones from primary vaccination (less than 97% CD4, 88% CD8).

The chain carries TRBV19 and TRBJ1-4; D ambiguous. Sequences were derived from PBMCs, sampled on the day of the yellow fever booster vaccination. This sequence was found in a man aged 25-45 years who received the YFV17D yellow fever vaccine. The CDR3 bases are TGTGCCAGTAGTCGGCTTGGTGAAAAACTGTTTTTT. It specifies CASSRLGEKLFF.